This TCR beta chain was captured in a study of T cell responses to AZD1222 COVID-19 vaccine. The data were produced by immunoSEQ multiplex PCR, yet TCRdb's version contains in-frame clones alone and is incomplete. The data hold 95,000 to 150,000 clones, with over 75% observed a single time. Germline assignment: CDR1 SGHKS and CDR2 YYEKEE (reference sequence). With 1 base removed from V and 6 bases from J, the gap between germline ends came to 5 bases. This CDR3 has 12 amino acids. This receptor was taken from an adult in good health. This specimen was peripheral blood, taken on day 0 of AZD1222 vaccination. V usage is TRBV5-5 and J usage is TRBJ2-1; D gene unclear. The CDR3 DNA reads TGTGCCAGCAGCTTGCCGTCCAATGAGCAGTTCTTC. Protein product: CASSLPSNEQFF.